In this sample, the clone carrying this T cell receptor (beta chain) turned up many times. Antigen: not known. This record comes from a study of blood T cells in healthy people across ages. Overall study results and limits: Naive T cell percentage and TCR beta diversity correlated strongly.

Trimming removed 0 bases from V and 4 bases from J; junction bases left unmatched: 0. Per the germline V gene, CDR1 is SEHNR and CDR2 is FQNEAQ (reference sequence). This CDR3 contains 15 residues. Combining a sample-barcoded 5' primer with a J-beta primer mix, a second PCR ran for about 7 to 12 cycles. A template-switch adaptor containing 12 random nucleotides labeled each cDNA molecule. TCRdb re-called the 5' RACE reads through MiXCR, storing one row per CDR3 protein. Among just under 750,000 distinct CDR3 sequences listed, 22% were seen once. The chain couples TRBV7-9 to TRBJ2-5; TRBD2 matches at 12 bases. Sample: blood. This sequence was found in a man in his 70s in good health. Here the CDR3 DNA reads TGTGCCAGCAGCTTAGCGACTAGCGGGAGAGAGACCCAGTACTTC. It is translated as CASSLATSGRETQYF.